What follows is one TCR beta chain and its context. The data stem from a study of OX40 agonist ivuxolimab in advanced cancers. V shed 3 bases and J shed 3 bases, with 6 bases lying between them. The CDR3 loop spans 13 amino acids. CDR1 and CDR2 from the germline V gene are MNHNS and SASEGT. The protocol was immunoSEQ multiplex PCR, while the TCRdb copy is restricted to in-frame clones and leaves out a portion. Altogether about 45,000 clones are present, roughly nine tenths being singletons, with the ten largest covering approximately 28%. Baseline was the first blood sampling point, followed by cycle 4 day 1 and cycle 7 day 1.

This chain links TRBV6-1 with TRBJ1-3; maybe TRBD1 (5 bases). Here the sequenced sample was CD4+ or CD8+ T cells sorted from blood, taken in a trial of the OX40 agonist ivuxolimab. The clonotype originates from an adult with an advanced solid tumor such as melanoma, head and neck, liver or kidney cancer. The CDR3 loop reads CASSDRDGNTIYF. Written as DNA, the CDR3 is TGTGCCAGCAGTGACAGGGATGGAAACACCATATATTTT.